This entry concerns a single TCR beta chain. These data originate in a study of blood T cell repertoires in COVID-19. Background on the study: The analysed material was cDNA or gDNA that came from T cells, B-cell-depleted T cells, or PBMCs.

Assay used: immunoSEQ multiplex PCR; TCRdb lists only in-frame clones, some missing. Here the sample spans about 270,000 clones, less than 85% being singletons. V was pared by 6 bases and J by 7 bases, with 19 bases of the junction left unmatched. The V gene's germline CDR1 is MDHEN and CDR2 SYDVKM. The CDR3 runs to 18 residues. The V gene is TRBV28, the J gene TRBJ1-4; the match to TRBD1 covers 8 bases. Sequencing used peripheral blood. The clonotype originates from a woman between 18 and 29 years old with acute or convalescent COVID-19. CDR3 sequence: CASSPNRGGRREGEKLFF. CDR3 sequence (DNA): TGTGCCAGCAGCCCTAACAGGGGGGGACGGCGTGAAGGTGAAAAACTGTTTTTT.